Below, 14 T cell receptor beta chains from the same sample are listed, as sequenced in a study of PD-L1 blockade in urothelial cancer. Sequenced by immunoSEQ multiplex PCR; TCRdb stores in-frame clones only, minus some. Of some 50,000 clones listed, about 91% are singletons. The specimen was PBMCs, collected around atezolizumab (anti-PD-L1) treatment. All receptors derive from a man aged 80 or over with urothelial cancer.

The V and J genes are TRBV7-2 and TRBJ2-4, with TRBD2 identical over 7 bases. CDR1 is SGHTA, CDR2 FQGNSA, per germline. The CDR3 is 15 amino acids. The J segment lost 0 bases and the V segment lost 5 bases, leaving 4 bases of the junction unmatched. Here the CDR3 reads CASSASGLAKNIQYF. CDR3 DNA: TGTGCCAGCAGCGCTAGCGGACTAGCCAAAAACATTCAGTACTTC.

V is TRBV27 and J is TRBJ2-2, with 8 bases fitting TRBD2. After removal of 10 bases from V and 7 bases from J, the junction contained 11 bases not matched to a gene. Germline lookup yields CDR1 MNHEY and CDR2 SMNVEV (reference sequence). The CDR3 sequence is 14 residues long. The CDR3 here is CATGGGTRSGELFF. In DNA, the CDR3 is TGTGCCACCGGGGGGGGGACCAGGAGCGGGGAGCTGTTTTTT.

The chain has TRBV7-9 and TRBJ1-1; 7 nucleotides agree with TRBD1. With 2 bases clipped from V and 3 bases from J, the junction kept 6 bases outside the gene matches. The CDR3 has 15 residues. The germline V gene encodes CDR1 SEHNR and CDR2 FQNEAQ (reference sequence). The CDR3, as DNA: TGTGCCAGCAGCTTAATGGGAGACAGGGACACTGAAGCTTTCTTT. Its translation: CASSLMGDRDTEAFF.

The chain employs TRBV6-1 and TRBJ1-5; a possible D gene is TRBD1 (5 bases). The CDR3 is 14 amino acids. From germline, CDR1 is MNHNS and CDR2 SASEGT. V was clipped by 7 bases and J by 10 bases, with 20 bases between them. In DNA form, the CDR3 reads TGTGCCAGCACCTCTGGGGCGAACACTATCCCCCAGCATTTT. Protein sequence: CASTSGANTIPQHF.

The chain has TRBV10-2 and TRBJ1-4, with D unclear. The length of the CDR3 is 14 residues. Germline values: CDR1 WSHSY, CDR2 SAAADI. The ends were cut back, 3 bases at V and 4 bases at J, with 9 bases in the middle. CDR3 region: CASSDGFGNEKLFF. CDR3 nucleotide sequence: TGCGCCAGCAGTGATGGTTTCGGTAATGAAAAACTGTTTTTT.

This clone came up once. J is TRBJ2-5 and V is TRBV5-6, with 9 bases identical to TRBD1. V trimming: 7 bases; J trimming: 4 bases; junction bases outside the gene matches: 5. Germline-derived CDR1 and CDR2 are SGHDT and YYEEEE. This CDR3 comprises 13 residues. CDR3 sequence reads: CASQTGGPETQYF. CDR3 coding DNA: TGTGCCAGCCAAACAGGGGGCCCAGAGACCCAGTACTTC.

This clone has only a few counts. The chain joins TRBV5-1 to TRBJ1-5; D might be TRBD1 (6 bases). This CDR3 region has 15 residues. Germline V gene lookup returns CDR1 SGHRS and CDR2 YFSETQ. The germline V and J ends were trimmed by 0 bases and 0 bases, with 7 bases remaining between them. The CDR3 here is CASSLAGDSNQPQHF. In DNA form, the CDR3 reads TGCGCCAGCAGCTTGGCAGGGGATAGCAATCAGCCCCAGCATTTT. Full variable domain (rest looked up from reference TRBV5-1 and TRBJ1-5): KAGVTQTPRYLIKTRGQQVTLSCSPISGHRSVSWYQQTPGQGLQFLFEYFSETQRNKGNFPGRFSGRQFSNSRSEMNVSTLELGDSALYLCASSLAGDSNQPQHFGDGTRLSIL.

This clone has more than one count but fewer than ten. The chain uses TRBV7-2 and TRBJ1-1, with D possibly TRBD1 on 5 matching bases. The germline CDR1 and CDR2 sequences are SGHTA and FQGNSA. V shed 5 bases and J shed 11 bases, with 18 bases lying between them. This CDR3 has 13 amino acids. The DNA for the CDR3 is TGTGCCAGCAGCCCAACCCATGGGGGGGAGGCTTTCTTT. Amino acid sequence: CASSPTHGGEAFF.

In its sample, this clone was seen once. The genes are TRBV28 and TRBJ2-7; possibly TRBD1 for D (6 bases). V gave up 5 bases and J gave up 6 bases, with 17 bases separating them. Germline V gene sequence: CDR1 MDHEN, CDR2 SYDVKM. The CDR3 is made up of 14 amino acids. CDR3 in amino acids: CASSPLLVGAEQYF. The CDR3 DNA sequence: TGTGCCAGCAGTCCCCTACTAGTGGGGGCCGAGCAGTACTTC.

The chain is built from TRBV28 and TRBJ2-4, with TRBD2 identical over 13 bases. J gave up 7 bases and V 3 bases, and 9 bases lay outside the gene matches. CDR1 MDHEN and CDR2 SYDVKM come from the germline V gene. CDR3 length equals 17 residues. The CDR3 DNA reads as TGTGCCAGCAGTTTCGGAGGGACTAGCGGGATTTTGAACATTCAGTACTTC. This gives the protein CASSFGGTSGILNIQYF.

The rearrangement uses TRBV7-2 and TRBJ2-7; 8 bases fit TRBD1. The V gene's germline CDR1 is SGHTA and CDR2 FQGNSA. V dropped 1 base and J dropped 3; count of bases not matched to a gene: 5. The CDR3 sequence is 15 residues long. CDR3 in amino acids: CASSLGGDRGYEQYF. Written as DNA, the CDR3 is TGTGCCAGCAGCTTAGGGGGAGACAGGGGCTACGAGCAGTACTTC.

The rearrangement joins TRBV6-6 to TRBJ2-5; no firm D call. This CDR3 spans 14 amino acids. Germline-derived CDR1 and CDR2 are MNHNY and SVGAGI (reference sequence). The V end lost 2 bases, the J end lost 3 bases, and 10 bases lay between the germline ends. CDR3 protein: CASSYGHLEETQYF. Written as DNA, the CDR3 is TGTGCCAGCAGTTACGGGCACCTTGAAGAGACCCAGTACTTC.

The CDR3 loop reads CATQPGAGTEAFF. CDR3 DNA: TGTGCCACCCAGCCGGGAGCGGGGACTGAAGCTTTCTTT. This sequence joins TRBV10-3 and TRBJ1-1; D gene uncertain. Germline-derived CDR1 and CDR2 are ENHRY and SYGVKD. This CDR3 comprises 13 residues. V was cut by 10 bases and J by 5 bases, with 17 bases left in between.

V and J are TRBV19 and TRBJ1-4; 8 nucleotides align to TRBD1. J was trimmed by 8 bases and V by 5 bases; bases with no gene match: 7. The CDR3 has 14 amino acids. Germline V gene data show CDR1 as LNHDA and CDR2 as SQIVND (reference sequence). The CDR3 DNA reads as TGTGCCAGTAGTGACCGGGACAGGAGAGAAAAACTGTTTTTT. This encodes CASSDRDRREKLFF.